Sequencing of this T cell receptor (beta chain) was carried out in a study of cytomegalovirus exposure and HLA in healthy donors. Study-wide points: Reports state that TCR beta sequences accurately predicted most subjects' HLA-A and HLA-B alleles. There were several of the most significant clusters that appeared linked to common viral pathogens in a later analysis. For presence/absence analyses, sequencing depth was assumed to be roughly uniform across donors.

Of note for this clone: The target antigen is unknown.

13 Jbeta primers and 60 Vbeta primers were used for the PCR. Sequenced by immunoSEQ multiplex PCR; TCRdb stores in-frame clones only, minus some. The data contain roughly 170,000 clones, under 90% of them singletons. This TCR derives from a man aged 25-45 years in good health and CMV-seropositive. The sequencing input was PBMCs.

For the CDR3, the DNA is TGTGCCAGCAAACCTAGCGGGAGTAACTACGAGCAGTACTTC. It encodes CASKPSGSNYEQYF. The chain links TRBV27 to TRBJ2-5, with 10 bases identical to TRBD2. The J call could be wrong; TRBJ2-7 is a better fit for the DNA end. There are 14 residues in the CDR3. Germline-derived CDR1 and CDR2 are MNHEY and SMNVEV (reference sequence).